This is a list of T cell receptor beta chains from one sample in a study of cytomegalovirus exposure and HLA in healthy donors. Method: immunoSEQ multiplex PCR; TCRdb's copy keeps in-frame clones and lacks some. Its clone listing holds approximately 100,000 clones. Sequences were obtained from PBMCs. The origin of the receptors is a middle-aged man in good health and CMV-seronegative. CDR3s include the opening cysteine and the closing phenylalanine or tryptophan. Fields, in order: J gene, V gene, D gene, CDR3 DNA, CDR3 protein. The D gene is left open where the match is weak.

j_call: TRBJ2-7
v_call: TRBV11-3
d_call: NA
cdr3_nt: TGTGCCAGCAGCTTAGCCGGACAGAGGCAACAGTACGAGCAGTACTTC
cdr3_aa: CASSLAGQRQQYEQYF

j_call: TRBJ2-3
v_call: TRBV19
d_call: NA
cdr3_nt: TGTGCCAGTAGTATAGATCGGGCAGGGGGGGATACGCAGTATTTT
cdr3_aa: CASSIDRAGGDTQYF

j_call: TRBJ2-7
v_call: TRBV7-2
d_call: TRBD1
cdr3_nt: TGTGCCAGCAGCATGGGACAGGGGCTTTTCCACGAGCAGTACTTC
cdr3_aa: CASSMGQGLFHEQYF

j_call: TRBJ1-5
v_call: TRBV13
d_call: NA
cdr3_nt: TGTGCCAGCAGCTTCCTAAATCAGCCCCAGCATTTT
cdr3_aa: CASSFLNQPQHF

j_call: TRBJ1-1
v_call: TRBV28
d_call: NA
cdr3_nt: TGTGCCAGCAGGGCCCCGGGAGCGAACACTGAAGCTTTCTTT
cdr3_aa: CASRAPGANTEAFF

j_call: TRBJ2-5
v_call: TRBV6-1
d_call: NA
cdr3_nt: TGTGCCAGCAAAGGACTTACCCGGTCCCAGTACTTC
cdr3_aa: CASKGLTRSQYF

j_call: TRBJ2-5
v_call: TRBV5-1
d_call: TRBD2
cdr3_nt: TGCGCCAGCGGCAGCGGAGAAAGCGGGAAGGAGCAGTACTTC
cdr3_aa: CASGSGESGKEQYF

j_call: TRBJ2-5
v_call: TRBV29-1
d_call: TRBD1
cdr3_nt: TGCAGCACCAGGGACAGGGAAATTTGGGAGACCCAGTACTTC
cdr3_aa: CSTRDREIWETQYF

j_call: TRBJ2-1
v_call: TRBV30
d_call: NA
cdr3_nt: TGTGCCTGGAGCCCTGGACTGTCGAATGAGCAGTTCTTC
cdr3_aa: CAWSPGLSNEQFF

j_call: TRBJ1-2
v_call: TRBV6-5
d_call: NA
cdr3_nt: TGTGCCAGCAGTTACTCCCGACACGTCTATGGCTACACCTTC
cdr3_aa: CASSYSRHVYGYTF

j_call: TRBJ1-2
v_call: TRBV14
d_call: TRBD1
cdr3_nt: TGTGCCAGCAGCCAAGCGGGACAGGGGGGCTATGGCTACACCTTC
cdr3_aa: CASSQAGQGGYGYTF

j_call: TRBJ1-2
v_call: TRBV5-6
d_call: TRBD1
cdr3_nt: TGTGCCAGCAGCCTAGGACAGGGGACTCTAAACTATGGCTACACCTTC
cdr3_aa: CASSLGQGTLNYGYTF

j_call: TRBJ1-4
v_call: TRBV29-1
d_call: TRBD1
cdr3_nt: TGCAGCGCCAAGGGGGGACAGTGGTTGGAAAATGAAAAACTGTTTTTT
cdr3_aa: CSAKGGQWLENEKLFF

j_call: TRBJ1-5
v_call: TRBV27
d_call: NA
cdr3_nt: TGTGCCAGCAGCCCAGGGTATAGCAATCAGCCCCAGCATTTT
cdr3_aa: CASSPGYSNQPQHF

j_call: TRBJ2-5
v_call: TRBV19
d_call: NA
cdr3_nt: TGTGCCAGTAGTATGGGCCAACAGACCGTGGAGACCCAGTACTTC
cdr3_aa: CASSMGQQTVETQYF

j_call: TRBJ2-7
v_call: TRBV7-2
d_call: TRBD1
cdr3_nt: TGTGCCAGCAGCTTTACGGGACAGGGGGCTAGGGGCGGAGAGCAGTACTTC
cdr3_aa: CASSFTGQGARGGEQYF

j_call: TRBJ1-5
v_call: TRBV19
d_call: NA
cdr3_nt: TGTGCCAGTAGTATCCCCGGGGGGGTTGGCAATCAGCCCCAGCATTTT
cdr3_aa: CASSIPGGVGNQPQHF

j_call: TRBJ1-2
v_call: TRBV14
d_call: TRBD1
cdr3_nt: TGTGCCAGCAGCCAATTACAGGGGCCTGGCTACACCTTC
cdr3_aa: CASSQLQGPGYTF